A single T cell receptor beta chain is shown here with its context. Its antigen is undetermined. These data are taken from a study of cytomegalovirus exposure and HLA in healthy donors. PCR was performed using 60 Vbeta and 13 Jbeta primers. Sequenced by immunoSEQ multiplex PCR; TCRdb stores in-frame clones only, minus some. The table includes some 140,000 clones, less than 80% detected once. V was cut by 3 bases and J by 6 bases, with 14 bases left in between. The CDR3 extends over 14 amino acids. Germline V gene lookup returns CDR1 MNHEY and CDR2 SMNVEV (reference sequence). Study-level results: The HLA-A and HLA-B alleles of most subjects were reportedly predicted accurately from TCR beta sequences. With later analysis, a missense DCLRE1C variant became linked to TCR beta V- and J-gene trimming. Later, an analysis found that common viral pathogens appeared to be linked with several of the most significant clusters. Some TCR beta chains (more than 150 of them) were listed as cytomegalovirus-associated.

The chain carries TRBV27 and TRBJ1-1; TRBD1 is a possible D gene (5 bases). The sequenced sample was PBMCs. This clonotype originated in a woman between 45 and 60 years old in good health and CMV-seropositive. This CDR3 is CASSFGGSSAEAFF. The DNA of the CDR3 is TGTGCCAGCAGTTTCGGGGGTTCTTCCGCTGAAGCTTTCTTT.